Each of the 20 T cell receptor beta chains below was sequenced from the same sample in a study of CD8+CD57+ T cells in acquired aplastic anemia. TCR beta VDJ and CDR3 profiling used genomic DNA as template. TCRdb analysed the reads with MiXCR anew, one entry per CDR3 protein. The table records about 400,000 distinct CDR3 sequences, 55% to 75% of them present only once. Sequences were obtained from sorted CD4+, CD8+, or CD8+CD57+ T cells (not recorded which) from PBMCs. These receptors were collected from a human donor in good health, serving as a control.

Notes on this clonotype: In this CDR3 the conserved last residue, phenylalanine or tryptophan, is missing, so a read error is likely. No DNA is shown, since the ends of the CDR3 on it are uncertain; the CDR3 is the one TCRdb lists. The rearrangement uses TRBV7-2 and TRBJ2-5; TRBD1 was called by the table and not checked on the DNA. The CDR3 spans 13 amino acids, including both terminal residues. Germline CDR1 reads SGHTA; CDR2 reads FQGNSA. The CDR3 loop is CASSLRPQGQGAL.

V usage is TRBV7-8 and J usage is TRBJ1-6; D is undetermined. Trimming stripped 3 bases from V and 13 bases from J, with 22 bases between. This CDR3 is 16 amino acids long. In germline, CDR1 is SGHVS, CDR2 FQNEAQ. The CDR3 coding sequence is TGTGCCAGCAGCTTTGGCGGGCGTACGCAGTATTTTCCCCTCCACTTT. Translated, it gives CASSFGGRTQYFPLHF.

Remarks on this clonotype: The CDR3 ends on some other residue instead of the conserved phenylalanine or tryptophan, so this is likely a read error. It is unclear where the CDR3 begins or ends on the DNA, so no DNA is shown, and the CDR3 is as TCRdb lists it. This chain links TRBV9 with TRBJ2-1; no DNA check was done on the table's D call, TRBD2. Both ends counted, the CDR3 spans 13 residues. Germline CDR1 reads SGDLS; CDR2 reads YYNGEE. CDR3 sequence reads: CASSEVVAGRETL.

J is TRBJ2-3 and V is TRBV9; D not resolved. Deletions cut 6 bases from V and 0 bases from J, with 14 bases between. Germline V gene data show CDR1 as SGDLS and CDR2 as YYNGEE. The CDR3 length is 15 residues. CDR3 bases: TGTGCCAGCAAGGACGGAAGGAGTAGCACAGATACGCAGTATTTT. Amino acids: CASKDGRSSTDTQYF.

This sequence joins TRBV7-8 and TRBJ2-2; D might be TRBD2 (6 bases). Trimming left V 6 bases short and J 15 bases short, with 17 bases between. This CDR3 contains 12 residues. CDR1 is SGHVS and CDR2 is FQNEAQ in the germline V gene. CDR3 loop: CASSVQGGAVFF. The CDR3 bases are TGTGCCAGCAGTGTACAAGGCGGGGCGGTGTTTTTT.

Note on this clonotype: The conserved final phenylalanine or tryptophan is absent from the CDR3, which likely points to a read error. The genes are TRBV7-2 and TRBJ2-3; either TRBD1 or TRBD2 may supply D (5 bases each). The CDR3 sequence is 12 residues long. The germline gives CDR1 SGHTA, CDR2 FQGNSA. The germline V and J ends were trimmed by 7 bases and 7 bases, with 12 bases remaining between them. CDR3 DNA: TGTGCCAGCAACGAGAGGGGATATACGCAGTATTAC. This translates into CASNERGYTQYY.

V and J are TRBV12-5 and TRBJ1-6; D may be TRBD1 (5 bases). From germline, CDR1 is LGHNT and CDR2 FRNRAP. The CDR3 sequence is 14 residues long. Trimming cost V 1 base and J 9 bases, with 10 bases left between them. CDR3 DNA: TGTGCTAGTGGTTTGGGGGTTAGGGGTTCACCCCTCCACTTT. The encoded protein is CASGLGVRGSPLHF.

This clonotype showed up many times. The V gene is TRBV20-1, the J gene TRBJ2-7; D may be TRBD1 or TRBD2 (5 bases each). The germline gives CDR1 DFQATT, CDR2 SNEGSKA (reference sequence). This CDR3 has 13 amino acids. The V and J ends lost 5 bases and 2 bases respectively, with 13 bases between them. The chain's CDR3 is CSASRDGAYEQYF. CDR3 nucleotides: TGCAGTGCTTCCCGGGACGGGGCCTACGAGCAGTACTTC.

V is TRBV7-3 and J is TRBJ1-6; D gene uncertain. TRBJ2-3 explains the end of the DNA better; the J call may be wrong. Germline V lookup: CDR1 SGHTA, CDR2 FQGTGA. CDR3 length equals 13 residues. The CDR3 region has the DNA TGTGCCAGTAGAGAGAGCGAGAGGAGTCCCCAGTATTTT. This gives the protein CASRESERSPQYF.

The chain couples TRBV20-1 to TRBJ2-7; no clear D. The V end lost 4 bases, the J end lost 0 bases, and 16 bases lay between the germline ends. Germline CDR1 reads DFQATT; CDR2 reads SNEGSKA (reference sequence). CDR3 length: 15 amino acids. The CDR3 sequence: CSATSGTGDSYEQYF. CDR3 sequence (DNA): TGCAGTGCTACCTCCGGTACTGGAGACTCCTACGAGCAGTACTTC.

The sample holds a few counts of this clonotype. A much larger clone differs by one base, so this may be a read error. This sequence joins TRBV6-2 or TRBV6-3 and TRBJ2-1, with TRBD1 matching 7 bases. This CDR3 contains 15 residues. J lost 10 bases, V lost 2 bases, and 11 bases had no gene match. Germline V gives CDR1 MNHEY, CDR2 SVGEGT. In nucleotides, the CDR3 is TGTGCCAGCAGTTACGGACAGGTCCCATTCTACGAGCAGTTCTTC. Protein product: CASSYGQVPFYEQFF.

To note about this clonotype: This may arise from a read error, as a much more abundant clone is one base away. The chain carries TRBV6-2 or TRBV6-3 and TRBJ2-1; D call uncertain. This CDR3 is 11 amino acids long. Per the germline V gene, CDR1 is MNHEY and CDR2 is SVGEGT. The CDR3 here is CASSTLSEQLF. DNA of the CDR3: TGTGCCAGCAGCACCCTCTCTGAGCAGCTCTTC.

Notes on this clonotype: The conserved phenylalanine or tryptophan normally closing the CDR3 is absent here, so this likely arose from a read error. Because the CDR3's place on the DNA is in doubt, the DNA is left out and the CDR3 is given as listed by TCRdb. The chain is built from TRBV7-9 and TRBJ2-1; the D call of TRBD2 is as the table states it, not checked on the DNA. 12 amino acids form the CDR3, both terminal residues included. CDR1 and CDR2 (germline): SEHNR, FQNEAQ (reference sequence). This CDR3 is CASSLSSGGGAD.

V is TRBV19 and J is TRBJ1-2; D is ambiguous. The CDR3 extends over 15 amino acids. Trimming shortened V by 5 bases and J by 1 base, and 14 bases separated the two germline ends. Germline V lookup: CDR1 LNHDA, CDR2 SQIVND (reference sequence). CDR3 in amino acids: CASSGSGRFNYGYTF. Written as DNA, the CDR3 is TGTGCCAGTAGTGGATCCGGACGATTTAACTATGGCTACACCTTC.

In the case of this clonotype: The conserved final phenylalanine or tryptophan is absent from the CDR3, which likely points to a read error. Because the CDR3's place on the DNA is in doubt, the DNA is left out and the CDR3 is given as listed by TCRdb. The rearrangement uses TRBV20-1 and TRBJ2-5; TRBD1 is the table's D call and was not checked against the DNA. With termini counted, the CDR3 has 10 amino acids. Germline V CDR1 and CDR2: DFQATT, SNEGSKA (reference sequence). CDR3 region: CSATQGYIEV.

This clonotype was detected many times. The chain has TRBV30 and TRBJ1-5, with a tentative D call TRBD1 (5 bases). The germline V gene encodes CDR1 GTSNPN and CDR2 SVGIG (reference sequence). The CDR3 consists of 12 residues. V was trimmed by 0 bases and J by 7 bases, leaving 7 bases between them. The CDR3 sequence is CAWSVGAQPQHF. In DNA, the CDR3 is TGTGCCTGGAGTGTTGGGGCCCAGCCCCAGCATTTT. Together with reference TRBV30 and TRBJ1-5, the CDR3 gives the full variable domain: SQTIHQWPATLVQPVGSPLSLECTVEGTSNPNLYWYRQAAGRGLQLLFYSVGIGQISSEVPQNLSASRPQDRQFILSSKKLLLSDSGFYLCAWSVGAQPQHFGDGTRLSIL.

Concerning this clonotype itself: Because the CDR3 is missing its conserved closing phenylalanine or tryptophan, this is likely a read error. The DNA is left out, because the CDR3 cannot be placed on it with certainty; the CDR3 is given as TCRdb lists it. V usage is TRBV2 and J usage is TRBJ2-3; TRBD1 is taken as the D call from the table, unchecked against the DNA. The CDR3 has 13 amino acids, counting both end residues. Germline V gene lookup returns CDR1 SNHLY and CDR2 FYNNEI. CDR3 residues: CASSSGRTDAGYT.

V gene TRBV6-1 combines with J gene TRBJ2-3; a weak D match, TRBD1 (6 bases). The V gene's germline CDR1 is MNHNS and CDR2 SASEGT. Deletions cut 6 bases from V and 2 bases from J, with 15 bases between. The CDR3 runs to 15 residues. CDR3 sequence: CASRGTGQYTDTQYF. Written as DNA, the CDR3 is TGTGCCAGCAGGGGTACAGGACAGTACACAGATACGCAGTATTTT.

The V call is TRBV12-3 or TRBV12-4, the J call TRBJ1-1; 7 bases fit TRBD1. CDR3 length: 15 amino acids. V was clipped by 1 base and J by 3 bases; unmatched bases: 5. CDR3 residues: CASSLGGQDDTEAFF. The CDR3 region has the DNA TGTGCCAGCAGTTTAGGTGGACAGGATGACACTGAAGCTTTCTTT.

The V and J genes are TRBV7-3 and TRBJ2-1; 8 positions match TRBD2. CDR3 length equals 18 residues. CDR1 is SGHTA, CDR2 FQGTGA, per germline. Losses at the gene ends were 1 base for V and 4 bases for J; bases not matched to a gene: 12. CDR3 DNA: TGTGCCAGCAGCTTAAAAGGAGTTAGCGGGGTAGGATACAATGAGCAGTTCTTC. Protein sequence: CASSLKGVSGVGYNEQFF.